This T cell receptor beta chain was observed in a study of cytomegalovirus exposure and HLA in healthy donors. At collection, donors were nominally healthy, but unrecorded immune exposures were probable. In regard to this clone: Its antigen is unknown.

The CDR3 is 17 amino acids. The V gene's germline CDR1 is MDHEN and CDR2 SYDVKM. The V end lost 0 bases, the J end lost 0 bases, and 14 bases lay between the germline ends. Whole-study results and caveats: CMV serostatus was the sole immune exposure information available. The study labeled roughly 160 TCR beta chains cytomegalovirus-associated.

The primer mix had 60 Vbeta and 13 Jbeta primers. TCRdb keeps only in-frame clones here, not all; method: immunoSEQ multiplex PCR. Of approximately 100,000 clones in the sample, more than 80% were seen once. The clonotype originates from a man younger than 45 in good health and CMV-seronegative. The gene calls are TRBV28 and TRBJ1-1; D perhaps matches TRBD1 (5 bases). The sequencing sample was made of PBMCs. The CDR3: CASSLWSGWGVNTEAFF. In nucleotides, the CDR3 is TGTGCCAGCAGTTTATGGTCAGGGTGGGGGGTGAACACTGAAGCTTTCTTT.